A single sample gave rise to the 21 T cell receptor beta chains below, sequenced in a study of T cell responses to AZD1222 COVID-19 vaccine. TCRdb keeps only in-frame clones here, not all; method: immunoSEQ multiplex PCR. Of 140,000 to 150,000 clones listed, about 90% are singletons. The sequencing here drew on peripheral blood, taken 28 days after the second dose of the MenACWY control vaccine. The receptors derive from an adult who received the MenACWY meningococcal vaccine as a control.

The chain is built from TRBV28 and TRBJ2-7, with D perhaps given as TRBD1 or TRBD2 (5 bases each). V was pared by 2 bases and J by 0 bases, with 11 bases between. The germline CDR1 and CDR2 sequences are MDHEN and SYDVKM. The CDR3 is 15 amino acids. CDR3 amino acids: CASSLGTASSYEQYF. The CDR3 DNA follows: TGTGCCAGCAGTTTAGGGACGGCGAGCTCCTACGAGCAGTACTTC. The full variable domain, completed using reference TRBV28 and TRBJ2-7, is DVKVTQSSRYLVKRTGEKVFLECVQDMDHENMFWYRQDPGLGLRLIYFSYDVKMKEKGDIPEGYSVSREKKERFSLILESASTNQTSMYLCASSLGTASSYEQYFGPGTRLTVT.

The CDR3 reads CASRQTGTSFGYTF. The CDR3 DNA follows: TGTGCCAGCAGGCAGACAGGGACCTCTTTTGGCTACACCTTC. The chain recombines TRBV2 with TRBJ1-2; 7 bases are shared with TRBD1. With 6 bases clipped from V and 7 bases from J, the junction kept 11 bases outside the gene matches. The CDR3 length is 14 residues. CDR1 is SNHLY and CDR2 is FYNNEI in the germline V gene.

The gene calls are TRBV12-3 or TRBV12-4 and TRBJ1-5; D is perhaps TRBD1 (5 bases). CDR3 size: 13 residues. Trimming removed 7 bases from V and 9 bases from J, with 16 bases in between. The CDR3 DNA follows: TGTGCCAGCACCATGGGACGTTTAGGGCCCCAGCATTTT. Protein: CASTMGRLGPQHF.

Only one count was recorded for this clone. This chain uses TRBV9 with TRBJ2-2; D is unclear. The CDR3 is 15 residues long. From germline, CDR1 is SGDLS and CDR2 YYNGEE. The V end lost 4 bases, the J end lost 4 bases, and 14 bases lay between the germline ends. The CDR3: CASSPPVVGTGELFF. The CDR3 DNA reads TGTGCCAGCAGCCCCCCGGTGGTGGGCACCGGGGAGCTGTTTTTT.

CDR3 coding DNA: TGTGCCACCAGTGATTTGCAGGGTTCCTCCTACAATGAGCAGTTCTTC. Translation: CATSDLQGSSYNEQFF. The rearrangement joins TRBV24-1 to TRBJ2-1; D is perhaps TRBD1 (5 bases). V was cut by 0 bases and J by 0 bases, with 8 bases left in between. Looked up from germline, CDR1 is KGHDR and CDR2 is SFDVKD. The CDR3 extends over 16 amino acids.

The chain couples TRBV5-8 to TRBJ2-1, with 9 bases aligning to TRBD1. J lost 1 base, V lost 3 bases, and 2 bases had no gene match. In germline, CDR1 is SGHTS, CDR2 YDEGEE. The length of the CDR3 is 15 residues. CDR3 DNA: TGTGCCAGCAGCTGGACAGGGGTGTCCTACAATGAGCAGTTCTTC. It translates to CASSWTGVSYNEQFF.

The chain has TRBV5-1 and TRBJ2-3; the D gene could be TRBD1 or TRBD2 (5 bases each). V lost 0 bases, J lost 2 bases, and 13 bases lay in between. CDR3 length: 16 residues. Germline-derived CDR1 and CDR2 are SGHRS and YFSETQ. CDR3 protein: CASSLAGTRSTDTQYF. The CDR3 bases are TGCGCCAGCAGCTTGGCGGGGACGAGGTCCACAGATACGCAGTATTTT.

On this clone: This same CDR3 is encoded by further DNA sequences in the sample. This sequence joins TRBV7-2 and TRBJ2-5; 10 positions agree with TRBD1. V trimming: 5 bases; J trimming: 4 bases; junction bases outside the gene matches: 4. CDR1 and CDR2 (germline): SGHTA, FQGNSA. The CDR3 consists of 14 residues. CDR3 region: CASSPDRGRETQYF. The CDR3 DNA reads as TGTGCCAGCAGCCCTGACAGGGGGCGAGAGACCCAGTACTTC. The full variable domain, with the rest looked up from reference TRBV7-2 and TRBJ2-5, is GAGVSQSPSNKVTEKGKDVELRCDPISGHTALYWYRQSLGQGLEFLIYFQGNSAPDKSGLPSDRFSAERTGGSVSTLTIQRTQQEDSAVYLCASSPDRGRETQYFGPGTRLLVL.

This rearrangement joins TRBV3-1 (or the pseudogene TRBV3-2) to TRBJ2-1; unclear D gene. The CDR3 totals 11 residues. The V end was cut by 4 bases, the J end by 5 bases, with 3 bases between. Germline-derived CDR1 and CDR2 are LGHDT and YNNKEL (reference sequence). CDR3 nucleotides: TGTGCCAGCAGCCGAAACAATGAGCAGTTCTTC. Its protein is CASSRNNEQFF.

The V and J genes are TRBV19 and TRBJ1-6; 8 bases map to TRBD1. The junction had 3 bases not matched to a gene; V was cut back by 7 bases and J by 7 bases. CDR3 size: 13 residues. The V gene's germline CDR1 is LNHDA and CDR2 SQIVND (reference sequence). CDR3 in DNA: TGTGCCAGTAAGCAGGGGGCCAATTCACCCCTCCACTTT. Translation gives CASKQGANSPLHF. Combining the CDR3 with reference TRBV19 and TRBJ1-6 gives the whole variable domain DGGITQSPKYLFRKEGQNVTLSCEQNLNHDAMYWYRQDPGQGLRLIYYSQIVNDFQKGDIAEGYSVSREKKESFPLTVTSAQKNPTAFYLCASKQGANSPLHFGNGTRLTVT.

In regard to this clone: Other DNA sequences in this sample translate to the same CDR3. J is TRBJ1-4 and V is TRBV18, with D perhaps TRBD1 (5 bases). The germline V gene encodes CDR1 KGHSH and CDR2 LQKENI. This CDR3 is built from 13 residues. V was trimmed by 3 bases and J by 8 bases, leaving 10 bases between them. This chain's CDR3 is CASSPGRGEKLFF. CDR3 in DNA: TGTGCCAGCTCACCCGGACGGGGCGAAAAACTGTTTTTT.

This CDR3 reads CSVDRGRGGELFF. CDR3 coding DNA: TGCAGCGTTGACAGGGGGCGGGGCGGGGAGCTGTTTTTT. The V gene is TRBV29-1, the J gene TRBJ2-2, with TRBD1 matching 8 bases. This CDR3 comprises 13 residues. The germline gives CDR1 SQVTM, CDR2 ANQGSEA. The trim removed 3 bases at V and 7 bases at J, leaving 4 bases unmatched.

In this sample, this clone turned up once. The rearrangement uses TRBV3-1 (or the pseudogene TRBV3-2) and TRBJ2-4, with D uncertain. Germline V lookup: CDR1 LGHDT, CDR2 YNNKEL (reference sequence). There are 15 residues in the CDR3. V was shortened by 0 bases and J by 0 bases, with 6 bases between the two germline ends. DNA of the CDR3: TGTGCCAGCAGCCAAGATAAGGGAGCCAAAAACATTCAGTACTTC. It codes for CASSQDKGAKNIQYF.

The chain couples TRBV18 to TRBJ1-3, with D unresolved. The CDR3 consists of 15 residues. V lost 0 bases to trimming and J lost 1 base, with 7 bases between them. Germline CDR1 is KGHSH and CDR2 is LQKENI. This CDR3 reads CASSPPRVSGNTIYF. The CDR3 DNA follows: TGTGCCAGCTCACCACCGAGGGTATCTGGAAACACCATATATTTT.

The chain employs TRBV3-1 (or the pseudogene TRBV3-2) and TRBJ2-5; D possibly corresponds to TRBD2 (6 bases). V lost 0 bases and J lost 5, with 13 bases in between. The CDR3 totals 15 residues. Germline-derived CDR1 and CDR2 are LGHDT and YNNKEL (reference sequence). DNA for the CDR3: TGTGCCAGCAGCCAAGATAGCGGATCGGGGGAGACCCAGTACTTC. Translated, it gives CASSQDSGSGETQYF.

As concerns this clone: Other DNA sequences from this sample encode an identical CDR3 as well. The chain links TRBV11-3 to TRBJ1-1; D gene ambiguous. The ends were cut back, 1 base at V and 1 base at J, with 4 bases in the middle. CDR1 and CDR2 (germline): SGHNT, YENEEA. The CDR3 contains 13 residues. The chain's CDR3 is CASSLGENTEAFF. For the CDR3, the DNA is TGTGCCAGCAGCTTAGGGGAGAACACTGAAGCTTTCTTT.

The chain uses TRBV6-5 and TRBJ1-4; D is unresolved. V lost 6 bases to trimming and J lost 5 bases, with 7 bases between them. This CDR3 has 12 residues. Germline loops: CDR1 MNHEY, CDR2 SVGAGI. This CDR3 reads CASRAGNEKLFF. The CDR3 bases are TGTGCCAGCAGAGCCGGGAATGAAAAACTGTTTTTT.

The chain couples TRBV5-1 to TRBJ2-2; D may match TRBD1 or TRBD2 (5 bases each). This CDR3 has 14 amino acids. Per the germline V gene, CDR1 is SGHRS and CDR2 is YFSETQ. Trimming left V 2 bases short and J 6 bases short, with 11 bases between. Here the CDR3 DNA reads TGCGCCAGCAGCTTTGGGGGTGCGGCCGGGGAGCTGTTTTTT. Translating gives CASSFGGAAGELFF. Full variable domain (outside the CDR3, taken from reference TRBV5-1 and TRBJ2-2): KAGVTQTPRYLIKTRGQQVTLSCSPISGHRSVSWYQQTPGQGLQFLFEYFSETQRNKGNFPGRFSGRQFSNSRSEMNVSTLELGDSALYLCASSFGGAAGELFFGEGSRLTVL.

The chain employs TRBV7-2 and TRBJ2-5; TRBD2 matches 12 bases. The CDR3 extends over 16 amino acids. In germline, CDR1 is SGHTA, CDR2 FQGNSA. V trimming: 1 base; J trimming: 4 bases; junction bases outside the gene matches: 4. The CDR3 protein is CASSLVASGRAETQYF. CDR3 nucleotide sequence: TGTGCCAGCAGCTTAGTCGCTAGCGGGAGGGCAGAGACCCAGTACTTC.

The genes are TRBV7-2 and TRBJ1-1; tentatively, D is TRBD1 (6 bases). CDR1 and CDR2 (germline): SGHTA, FQGNSA. The length of the CDR3 is 14 residues. Trimming removed 5 bases at V and 0 bases at J, with 10 bases between. The CDR3: CASSGRGVNTEAFF. For the CDR3, the DNA is TGTGCCAGCAGCGGTAGGGGGGTGAACACTGAAGCTTTCTTT.

V usage is TRBV14 and J usage is TRBJ2-2; 10 bases fit TRBD2. The V and J ends lost 0 bases and 6 bases, in that order; junction bases with no gene match: 4. CDR3 length equals 16 residues. CDR1 and CDR2 from the germline V gene are SGHDN and FVKESK. In DNA form, the CDR3 reads TGTGCCAGCAGCCAAGATCTAGCGGGGGTCGCCGGGGAGCTGTTTTTT. Translated: CASSQDLAGVAGELFF.